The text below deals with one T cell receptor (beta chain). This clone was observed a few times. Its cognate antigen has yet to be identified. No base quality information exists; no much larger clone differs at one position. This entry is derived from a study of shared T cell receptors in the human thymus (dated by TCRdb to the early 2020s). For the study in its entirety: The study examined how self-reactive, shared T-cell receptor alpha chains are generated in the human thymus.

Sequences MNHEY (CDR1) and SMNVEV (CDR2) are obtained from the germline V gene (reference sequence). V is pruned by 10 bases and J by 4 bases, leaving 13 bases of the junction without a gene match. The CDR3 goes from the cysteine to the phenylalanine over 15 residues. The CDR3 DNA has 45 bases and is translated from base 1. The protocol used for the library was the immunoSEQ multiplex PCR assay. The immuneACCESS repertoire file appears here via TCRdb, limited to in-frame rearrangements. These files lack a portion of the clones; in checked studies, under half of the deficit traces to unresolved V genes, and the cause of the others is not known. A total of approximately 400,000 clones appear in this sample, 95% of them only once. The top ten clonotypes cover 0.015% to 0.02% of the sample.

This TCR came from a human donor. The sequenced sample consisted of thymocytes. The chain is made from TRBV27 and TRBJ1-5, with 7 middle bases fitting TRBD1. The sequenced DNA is TGTGCCACCACCCCGCGGGGCAGGGGGAATCAGCCCCAGCATTTT. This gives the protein CATTPRGRGNQPQHF.